Shown below are 26 T cell receptor beta chains from a single sample sequenced in a study of shared clonotypes between healthy human individuals. Naive CD8 cells lacked CD45RO, underwent positive selection for CCR7 and left out terminally differentiated effector memory CD45RA+ cells. Repertoires were generated with immunoSEQ multiplex PCR, while TCRdb's copy carries only in-frame clones and drops some. The table shows about 1.9 million clones, with over 85% occurring only once. The sequenced sample consisted of naive CD8+ T cells from PBMCs. Receptor source: a man between 18 and 35 years old in good health. Some clones in this sample may be carry-over from other donors' samples.

The rearrangement joins TRBV4-2 to TRBJ2-2; D is unresolved. The length of the CDR3 is 16 residues. CDR1 and CDR2 from the germline V gene are LGHNA and YNFKEQ. V dropped 1 base and J dropped 1 base, with 10 bases sitting between them. The CDR3 DNA sequence: TGTGCCAGCAGCCAAGGAATTCGGATGAACACCGGGGAGCTGTTTTTT. The encoded protein is CASSQGIRMNTGELFF.

The V and J genes are TRBV27 and TRBJ1-2; D is uncertain. CDR1 MNHEY and CDR2 SMNVEV come from the germline V gene (reference sequence). The CDR3 contains 16 residues. V was clipped by 5 bases and J by 3 bases, with 19 bases between them. CDR3 nucleotides: TGTGCCAGCAGTCCTAAGATTGACGGCGGGTACTATGGCTACACCTTC. Its protein product is CASSPKIDGGYYGYTF.

The J gene is TRBJ2-5, the V gene TRBV29-1; D may be TRBD1 (6 bases). CDR1 and CDR2 from the germline V gene are SQVTM and ANQGSEA. The CDR3 length is 18 residues. Trimming cost V 4 bases and J 5 bases, with 29 bases left between them. This CDR3 is CSVVGQLGDTKGTETQYF. CDR3 sequence (DNA): TGCAGCGTTGTGGGTCAATTGGGGGACACTAAAGGCACTGAGACCCAGTACTTC.

The CDR3 DNA follows: TGCAGCGTTGGTGGGACAGGGGGCGTCCGGGAAAAACTGTTTTTT. Residues: CSVGGTGGVREKLFF. This rearrangement joins TRBV29-1 to TRBJ1-4; TRBD1 matches at 12 bases. This CDR3 has 15 amino acids. CDR1 and CDR2 (germline): SQVTM, ANQGSEA. Trimming took 4 bases from V and 8 from J; bases not matched to a gene: 8.

Details on this clone: Other DNA sequences from this sample encode an identical CDR3 as well. This chain connects TRBV11-2 to TRBJ2-7; the D gene could be TRBD1 or TRBD2 (5 bases each). V dropped 1 base and J dropped 3 bases, with 7 bases sitting between them. The CDR3 runs 13 residues. Germline V lookup: CDR1 SGHAT, CDR2 FQNNGV. The CDR3 DNA sequence: TGTGCCAGCAGCTTAGTGGGGGACTACGAGCAGTACTTC. Translation: CASSLVGDYEQYF. Supplemented by reference TRBV11-2 and TRBJ2-7, the full variable domain reads EAGVAQSPRYKIIEKRQSVAFWCNPISGHATLYWYQQILGQGPKLLIQFQNNGVVDDSQLPKDRFSAERLKGVDSTLKIQPAKLEDSAVYLCASSLVGDYEQYFGPGTRLTVT.

About this clone: The same CDR3 is also encoded by other DNA sequences in this sample. The rearrangement joins TRBV7-2 to TRBJ2-1; 11 nucleotides align to TRBD2. The junction had 4 bases not matched to a gene; V was cut back by 5 bases and J by 4 bases. The CDR3 spans 15 residues. CDR1 is SGHTA and CDR2 is FQGNSA in the germline V gene. CDR3 in amino acids: CASSRGTSGYNEQFF. In nucleotides, the CDR3 is TGTGCCAGCAGCCGCGGGACTAGCGGATACAATGAGCAGTTCTTC.

The CDR3 loop reads CSVVRGRTSYEQYF. Written as DNA, the CDR3 is TGCAGCGTTGTCAGGGGCAGGACCTCCTACGAGCAGTACTTC. The chain uses TRBV29-1 and TRBJ2-5; possible D gene TRBD1, 6 bases. The J call may be faulty, since TRBJ2-7 better matches the DNA end. Germline V gene data show CDR1 as SQVTM and CDR2 as ANQGSEA. The CDR3 has 14 amino acids.

J is TRBJ2-5 and V is TRBV2; D may be TRBD2 (7 bases). Germline V CDR1 and CDR2: SNHLY, FYNNEI. The CDR3 is 14 residues long. V lost 6 bases to trimming and J lost 4 bases, with 15 bases between them. CDR3 sequence: CASRTPGGRETQYF. In DNA form, the CDR3 reads TGTGCCAGCAGAACCCCCGGGGGGCGAGAGACCCAGTACTTC.

Of note for this clone: This specimen includes other DNA sequences encoding the same CDR3. V gene TRBV7-9 combines with J gene TRBJ1-4; D uncertain. CDR1 and CDR2 (germline): SEHNR, FQNEAQ (reference sequence). The CDR3 totals 12 residues. The V and J ends lost 3 bases and 8 bases respectively, with 7 bases between them. In nucleotides, the CDR3 is TGTGCCAGCAGCTTGGGTAGGGAAAAACTGTTTTTT. It specifies CASSLGREKLFF.

The V and J genes are TRBV7-9 and TRBJ1-2; D gene unclear. V was shortened by 2 bases and J by 6 bases, with 10 bases between the two germline ends. CDR3 length equals 13 residues. Germline CDR1 reads SEHNR; CDR2 reads FQNEAQ (reference sequence). CDR3 DNA sequence: TGTGCCAGCAGCTTATTGGGCACAGATGGCTACACCTTC. Protein: CASSLLGTDGYTF.

In nucleotides, the CDR3 is TGTGCCAGCAGTTTAAGCGGAGATACGCAGTATTTT. Amino acid sequence: CASSLSGDTQYF. The chain joins TRBV28 to TRBJ2-3, with D possibly matching TRBD2 (5 bases). CDR3 length equals 12 residues. V lost 2 bases and J 5 bases, leaving 5 bases between the germline ends. Germline CDR1 and CDR2: MDHEN and SYDVKM.

The rearrangement joins TRBV6-5 to TRBJ2-2, with D maybe TRBD2 (5 bases). Germline V gene lookup returns CDR1 MNHEY and CDR2 SVGAGI. The CDR3 has 14 amino acids. Trimming cost V 5 bases and J 4 bases, with 11 bases left between them. CDR3 sequence reads: CASSHVEGTGELFF. In nucleotides, the CDR3 is TGTGCCAGCAGTCACGTCGAGGGCACCGGGGAGCTGTTTTTT.

The rearrangement links TRBV19 to TRBJ2-7, with 7 bases that match TRBD2. After removal of 3 bases from V and 3 bases from J, the junction contained 8 bases not matched to a gene. This CDR3 comprises 15 residues. Germline CDR1 reads LNHDA; CDR2 reads SQIVND (reference sequence). This CDR3 is CASSIGGDSFYEQYF. The DNA for the CDR3 is TGTGCCAGTAGTATTGGGGGGGACTCCTTCTACGAGCAGTACTTC. The complete variable domain, with remaining parts taken from reference TRBV19 and TRBJ2-7, reads DGGITQSPKYLFRKEGQNVTLSCEQNLNHDAMYWYRQDPGQGLRLIYYSQIVNDFQKGDIAEGYSVSREKKESFPLTVTSAQKNPTAFYLCASSIGGDSFYEQYFGPGTRLTVT.

This chain joins TRBV2 and TRBJ2-1; D is perhaps TRBD1 or TRBD2 (6 bases each). V was trimmed by 2 bases and J by 10 bases, leaving 18 bases between them. The germline V gene has CDR1 SNHLY and CDR2 FYNNEI. The CDR3 length is 15 residues. The CDR3 reads CASSEIVSRGTEQFF. The CDR3 DNA reads TGTGCCAGCAGTGAAATCGTCTCTCGGGGGACAGAGCAGTTCTTC.

The chain couples TRBV27 to TRBJ2-3; 10 nucleotides match TRBD2. CDR3 length: 18 amino acids. The V and J ends lost 2 bases and 0 bases, in that order; junction bases with no gene match: 8. Germline V lookup: CDR1 MNHEY, CDR2 SMNVEV (reference sequence). The CDR3 region has the DNA TGTGCCAGCAGTTTACAGACTAGCGGGCCGTATAGCACAGATACGCAGTATTTT. It specifies CASSLQTSGPYSTDTQYF.

The genes are TRBV15 and TRBJ2-7; 8 bases are a match to TRBD1. In germline, CDR1 is LNHNV, CDR2 YYDKDF (reference sequence). V dropped 5 bases and J dropped 2; count of bases not matched to a gene: 8. The CDR3 contains 15 residues. In nucleotides, the CDR3 is TGTGCCACCAGCGAACTTGGACAGGGAGCCTACGAGCAGTACTTC. Translation: CATSELGQGAYEQYF.

This chain joins TRBV6-1 and TRBJ1-5; 7 nucleotides match TRBD1. V lost 8 bases and J lost 4; bases outside the gene matches: 11. CDR1 and CDR2 from the germline V gene are MNHNS and SASEGT. The CDR3 is made up of 15 amino acids. DNA of the CDR3: TGTGCCAGCTGCAAAGGGGGCGGACCAAATCAGCCCCAGCATTTT. It codes for CASCKGGGPNQPQHF.

V gene TRBV4-1 combines with J gene TRBJ2-7, with 7 positions matching TRBD2. Germline V CDR1 and CDR2: MGHRA, YSYEKL. This CDR3 has 15 residues. V lost 2 bases to trimming and J lost 3 bases; unmatched junction nucleotides: 7. This CDR3 is CASSQSVLADYEQYF. CDR3 bases: TGCGCCAGCAGCCAATCGGTCCTAGCGGACTACGAGCAGTACTTC.

This chain joins TRBV19 and TRBJ1-1; no clear D gene. Germline CDR1 reads LNHDA; CDR2 reads SQIVND (reference sequence). V shed 1 base and J shed 2 bases, with 14 bases lying between them. The CDR3 is 16 amino acids. CDR3 sequence (DNA): TGTGCCAGTAGTATAGGATCTAGTGGCCAAAACACTGAAGCTTTCTTT. Its translation is CASSIGSSGQNTEAFF.

About this clone: Other nucleotide sequences from this sample produce the same CDR3. This chain joins TRBV27 and TRBJ2-7; a weak D match, TRBD1 (5 bases). The CDR3 spans 13 residues. Germline CDR1 and CDR2: MNHEY and SMNVEV (reference sequence). The V end was cut by 4 bases, the J end by 2 bases, with 9 bases between. CDR3 coding DNA: TGTGCCAGCAGTTGGGGCCTGACCTACGAGCAGTACTTC. Translated: CASSWGLTYEQYF.

The chain is built from TRBV5-6 and TRBJ1-1, with D tentatively TRBD1 (6 bases). CDR3 length: 16 amino acids. CDR1 SGHDT and CDR2 YYEEEE come from the germline V gene. Trimming stripped 2 bases from V and 0 bases from J, with 14 bases between. Here the CDR3 DNA reads TGTGCCAGCAGCTTTAGTACAGGGCCCATGAACACTGAAGCTTTCTTT. This codes for CASSFSTGPMNTEAFF.

V is TRBV28 and J is TRBJ2-6; 9 nucleotides agree with TRBD1. After removal of 1 base from V and 2 bases from J, the junction contained 9 bases not matched to a gene. The CDR3 sequence is 19 residues long. From germline, CDR1 is MDHEN and CDR2 SYDVKM. The CDR3, as DNA: TGTGCCAGCAGTTTATCGGCGCGGGACAGGGCTACTGGGGCCAACGTCCTGACTTTC. The encoded protein is CASSLSARDRATGANVLTF.

J is TRBJ2-2 and V is TRBV14, with D unresolved. CDR1 SGHDN and CDR2 FVKESK come from the germline V gene. V shed 4 bases and J shed 2 bases, with 17 bases lying between them. The CDR3 runs to 17 residues. The CDR3 is CASSRKFSETNTGELFF. CDR3 DNA: TGTGCCAGCAGCCGAAAGTTCAGCGAGACTAACACCGGGGAGCTGTTTTTT. Combining the CDR3 with reference TRBV14 and TRBJ2-2 gives the whole variable domain EAGVTQFPSHSVIEKGQTVTLRCDPISGHDNLYWYRRVMGKEIKFLLHFVKESKQDESGMPNNRFLAERTGGTYSTLKVQPAELEDSGVYFCASSRKFSETNTGELFFGEGSRLTVL.

The gene calls are TRBV6-4 and TRBJ2-7; D uncertain. The CDR3 length is 14 residues. Germline CDR1 reads MRHNA; CDR2 reads SNTAGT. The V end lost 0 bases, the J end lost 3 bases, and 9 bases lay between the germline ends. CDR3 sequence (DNA): TGTGCCAGCAGTGACTCGAGTAGTATCTACGAGCAGTACTTC. Protein product: CASSDSSSIYEQYF.

The V call is TRBV2, the J call TRBJ2-7; possibly TRBD1 for D (5 bases). The CDR3 contains 13 residues. Trimming took off 2 bases at V and 3 bases at J, with 8 bases between the two ends. Germline CDR1 and CDR2: SNHLY and FYNNEI. DNA of the CDR3: TGTGCCAGCAGTGAATACCAGGGCTACGAGCAGTACTTC. Its protein is CASSEYQGYEQYF.

This clone was observed a handful of times. V usage is TRBV19 and J usage is TRBJ1-1; D uncertain. CDR1 and CDR2 (germline): LNHDA, SQIVND (reference sequence). Trimming shortened V by 5 bases and J by 1 base, and 8 bases separated the two germline ends. The CDR3 extends over 13 amino acids. The CDR3 reads CASSLVENTEAFF. In DNA form, the CDR3 reads TGTGCCAGTAGTTTGGTGGAGAACACTGAAGCTTTCTTT.